The 5 T cell receptor beta chains listed next were all sequenced from one sample in a study of blood T cell repertoires in COVID-19. Sequenced by immunoSEQ multiplex PCR; TCRdb stores in-frame clones only, minus some. The repertoire has fewer than 250,000 clones, 92% of them found once; the top ten carry around 1.2%. The sequenced sample consisted of peripheral blood. Source of these receptors: a man younger than 40 with acute or convalescent COVID-19.

Concerning this clone: At one boundary the junction diverges from the germline segment, which might be a read error. The V gene is TRBV7-7, the J gene TRBJ2-2, with D possibly being TRBD2 (5 bases). Germline assignment: CDR1 SSHAT and CDR2 FNYEAQ (reference sequence). The CDR3 extends over 15 amino acids. CDR3 residues: CASSESGSIAGELFF. The CDR3 DNA follows: TGTGCTAGCAGCGAAAGTGGGAGTATAGCCGGGGAGCTGTTTTTT.

This chain joins TRBV28 and TRBJ2-5; D possibly corresponds to TRBD2 (6 bases). Germline CDR1 and CDR2: MDHEN and SYDVKM. CDR3 size: 15 residues. The V end was cut by 2 bases, the J end by 13 bases, with 23 bases between. The CDR3 reads CASSLQVNGRRDRYF. The CDR3 DNA reads as TGTGCCAGCAGTTTACAAGTGAATGGGAGGCGAGACAGGTACTTC.

The gene calls are TRBV3-1 (or the pseudogene TRBV3-2) and TRBJ2-3; 7 nucleotides align to TRBD2. Unmatched junction bases numbered 7, after V lost 3 bases and J lost 4 bases. CDR1 LGHDT and CDR2 YNNKEL come from the germline V gene (reference sequence). CDR3 length equals 15 residues. In DNA, the CDR3 is TGTGCCAGCAGCCATCGGGAGCGGGGACCAGATACGCAGTATTTT. The encoded protein is CASSHRERGPDTQYF.

This clone was seen only a few times. The J gene is TRBJ1-1, the V gene TRBV18; TRBD1 might be the D (6 bases). Trimming removed 8 bases from V and 1 base from J, with 17 bases in between. This CDR3 has 15 residues. Germline V CDR1 and CDR2: KGHSH, LQKENI. CDR3 bases: TGTGCCAGCCTAAAACGGGAGGGGGGGAACACTGAAGCTTTCTTT. Translating gives CASLKREGGNTEAFF.

J is TRBJ2-3 and V is TRBV21-1; the tabulated D call, TRBD2, remains unverified against the DNA. TRBV21-1 is annotated as a pseudogene. This CDR3 has 20 amino acids. This CDR3 is CASSPYSSGTSGSGTDTQYF. The CDR3 nucleotides are TGTGCCAGCTCTCCATATTCCTCCGGGACTAGCGGGAGTGGAACAGATACGCAGTATTTT.